This T cell receptor (beta chain) was identified in a study of blood T cell repertoires in COVID-19 (dated by TCRdb to the early 2020s). Looking at the study overall: Samples from collaborators originated in the United States, Italy and Spain and spanned both the acute and convalescent phases of COVID-19. The prospective study material was composed of cDNA or gDNA derived from T cells, B-cell-depleted T cells, or PBMCs. Subjects who had been exposed to COVID-19, were actively infected with it, or had recovered from it provided the deeply sampled blood TCRbeta repertoires that made up the dataset. A freely available public database, intended as a resource for researchers studying the immune response to SARS-CoV-2, is where the repertoires were released. The samples were drawn from the first 160 participants of the ongoing ImmuneRACE study and from roughly 1,300 subjects provided by 6 global collaborators. A de-identified subject ID, COVID-19 status, age in years and sex were almost always included in the sample metadata. HLA class I and class II types, where available, came from metadata supplied by the sample provider rather than from assay-based typing. Broader findings and caveats from the paper: Clinical and demographic metadata were provided uncurated, with the amount varying by source and participant.

TCRbeta CDR3 regions were amplified from genomic DNA by means of the immunoSEQ Assay, a bias-controlled multiplex PCR. The source study handled its data this way. Within the assay, amplification of reference gene primers was used to estimate how many nucleated cells each sample contained. Sequence reads were collapsed and filtered to measure the absolute abundance of every unique TCRbeta CDR3 rearrangement. For each sample, productive Simpson clonality was calculated as the square root of Simpson's diversity index across productive rearrangements. TCRdb limited this immuneACCESS table to in-frame rearrangements with V and J called. A share of clones is missing; checked studies link under half to unresolved V genes, and the rest is unexplained. The V and J calls and clone size were taken over from that table, and D and trimming were inferred from the DNA. The table for this sample lists 100,000 or so clones; 84% of them were counted only once. The ten largest clonotypes hold roughly 2.1% of the sample.

Each collaborating institution followed its own protocols to collect whole blood in K2EDTA tubes. For TCRbeta analysis, collaborator samples were shipped as frozen whole blood, as isolated PBMCs, or as DNA extracted from either sample type. This clone has only one observation. This clone's antigen is unknown. Per-base qualities were not stored, and no clone one base away is much larger. The germline V gene sets CDR1 to MGHRA and CDR2 to YSYEKL. For this chain, trimming is 3 bases at the V end and 2 bases at the J end, and the number of junction bases without a gene match is 8. The CDR3 starts with the cysteine, ends with the phenylalanine, and has 17 residues. The only DNA kept is the CDR3, 51 bases in frame from the first base.

The V gene is TRBV4-1 and the J gene is TRBJ2-2, and TRBD2 matches 8 of the central bases. The clonotype originates from a man between 65 and 80 years old with active or convalescent COVID-19. The sequenced material came from peripheral blood. The nucleotide sequence reads TGCGCCAGCAGCCACCTCACTAGCGGAAGAAACACCGGGGAGCTGTTTTTT. It codes for CASSHLTSGRNTGELFF.